This T cell receptor (beta chain) originates from a study of shared clonotypes between healthy human individuals. Sorted subsets were amplified in replicate PCRs using 150 to 250 ng DNA, approximately 30,000 T cell genomes. In the original workflow: Junction-only sequences produced by ImmunoSEQ had no quality scores, so filtering differed. Assay used: immunoSEQ multiplex PCR; TCRdb lists only in-frame clones, some missing. Clonal size and the V and J genes are those of that table, whereas D and trimming came from the DNA. Of about 2.1 million clones listed, roughly 91% were seen once; the top ten hold about 1.5%. Naive CD8 cells, CD45RO-negative and positively selected for CCR7, excluded terminally differentiated effector memory CD45RA+ cells. Every donor, a Caucasian adult, lived in Nashville, Tennessee. V was pared by 2 bases and J by 8 bases, with 16 bases between. The CDR3 totals 15 residues. Per the germline V gene, CDR1 is SGHDN and CDR2 is FVKESK.

The V and J genes are TRBV14 and TRBJ2-1; a weak D match, TRBD2 (7 bases). This clonotype was sampled from a man aged 18 to 35 in good health. Some clones in this sample may be carry-over from other donors' samples. Sample: naive CD8+ T cells from PBMCs. CDR3 amino acids: CASSQRVSGGDEQFF. CDR3 coding DNA: TGTGCCAGCAGCCAACGGGTATCGGGGGGCGATGAGCAGTTCTTC.